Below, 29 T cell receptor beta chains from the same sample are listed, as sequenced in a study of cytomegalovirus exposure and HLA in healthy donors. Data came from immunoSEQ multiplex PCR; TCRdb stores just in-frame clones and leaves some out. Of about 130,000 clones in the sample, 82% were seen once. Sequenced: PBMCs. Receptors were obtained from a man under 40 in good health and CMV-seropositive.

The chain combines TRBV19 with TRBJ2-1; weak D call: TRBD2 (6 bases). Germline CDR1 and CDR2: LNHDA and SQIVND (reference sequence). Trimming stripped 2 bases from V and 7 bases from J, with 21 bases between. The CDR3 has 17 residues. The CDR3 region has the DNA TGTGCCAGTAGTATAACCCCTCCCGGGAGAAATAGGAATGAGCAGTTCTTC. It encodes CASSITPPGRNRNEQFF.

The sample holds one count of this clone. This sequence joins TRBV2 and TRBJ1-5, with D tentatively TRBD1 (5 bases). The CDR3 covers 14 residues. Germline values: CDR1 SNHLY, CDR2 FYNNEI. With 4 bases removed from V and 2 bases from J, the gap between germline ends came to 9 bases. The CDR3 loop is CASSAGSGNQPQHF. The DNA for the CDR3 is TGTGCCAGCAGTGCAGGGTCTGGCAATCAGCCCCAGCATTTT.

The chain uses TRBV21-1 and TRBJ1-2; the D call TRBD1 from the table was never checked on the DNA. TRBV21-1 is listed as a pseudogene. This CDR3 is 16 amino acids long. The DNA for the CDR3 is TGTGCCAGCAGCAAAGTTTGGTCAGATAAGTACTATGGCTACACCTTC. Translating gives CASSKVWSDKYYGYTF.

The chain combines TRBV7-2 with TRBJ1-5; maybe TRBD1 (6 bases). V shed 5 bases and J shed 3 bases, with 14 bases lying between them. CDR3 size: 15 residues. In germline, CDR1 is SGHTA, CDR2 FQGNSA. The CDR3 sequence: CASSPTGASNQPQHF. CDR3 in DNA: TGTGCCAGCAGCCCGACAGGAGCCTCCAATCAGCCCCAGCATTTT.

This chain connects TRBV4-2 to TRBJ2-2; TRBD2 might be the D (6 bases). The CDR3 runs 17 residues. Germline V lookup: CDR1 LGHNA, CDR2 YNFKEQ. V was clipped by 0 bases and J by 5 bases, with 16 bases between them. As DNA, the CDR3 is TGTGCCAGCAGCCAAGAAGGGAGGCAATCGGGGACCGGGGAGCTGTTTTTT. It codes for CASSQEGRQSGTGELFF.

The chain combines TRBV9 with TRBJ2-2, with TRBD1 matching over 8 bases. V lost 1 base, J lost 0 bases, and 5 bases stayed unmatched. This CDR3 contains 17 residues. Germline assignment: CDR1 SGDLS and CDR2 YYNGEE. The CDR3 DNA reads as TGTGCCAGCAGCGTACGGGGACAGGTGACGAACACCGGGGAGCTGTTTTTT. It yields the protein CASSVRGQVTNTGELFF.

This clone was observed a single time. In DNA form, the CDR3 reads TGTGCCAGCAGTCTCCCTCCTGGCACAGATACGCAGTATTTT. Amino acids: CASSLPPGTDTQYF. V is TRBV2 and J is TRBJ2-3; D unresolved. CDR1 SNHLY and CDR2 FYNNEI come from the germline V gene. Trimming removed 5 bases from V and 1 base from J, with 10 bases in between. The CDR3 covers 14 residues.

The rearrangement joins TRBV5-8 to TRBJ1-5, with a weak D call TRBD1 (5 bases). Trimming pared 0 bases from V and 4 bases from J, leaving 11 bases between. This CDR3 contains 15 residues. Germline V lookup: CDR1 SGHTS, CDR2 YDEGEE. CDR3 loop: CASSLGQRINQPQHF. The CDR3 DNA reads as TGTGCCAGCAGCTTGGGACAGAGAATAAATCAGCCCCAGCATTTT.

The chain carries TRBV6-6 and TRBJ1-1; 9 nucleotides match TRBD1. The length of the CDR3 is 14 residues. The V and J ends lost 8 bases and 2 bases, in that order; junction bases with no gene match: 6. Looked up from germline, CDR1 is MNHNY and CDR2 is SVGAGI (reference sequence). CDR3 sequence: CASEQGATNTEAFF. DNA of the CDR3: TGTGCCAGCGAACAGGGGGCGACTAACACTGAAGCTTTCTTT.

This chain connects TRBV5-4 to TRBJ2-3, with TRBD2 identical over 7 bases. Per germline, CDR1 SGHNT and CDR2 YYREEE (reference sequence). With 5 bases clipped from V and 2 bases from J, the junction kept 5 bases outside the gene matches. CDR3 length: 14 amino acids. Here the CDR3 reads CASRRGGTTDTQYF. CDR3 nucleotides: TGTGCCAGCAGGAGGGGAGGGACCACAGATACGCAGTATTTT.

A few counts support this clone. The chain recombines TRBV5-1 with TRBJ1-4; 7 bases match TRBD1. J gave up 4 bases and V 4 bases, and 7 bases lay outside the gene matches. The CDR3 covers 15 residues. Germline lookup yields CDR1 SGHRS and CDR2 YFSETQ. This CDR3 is CASSPGQVNNEKLFF. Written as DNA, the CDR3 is TGCGCCAGCAGCCCCGGACAGGTCAATAATGAAAAACTGTTTTTT.

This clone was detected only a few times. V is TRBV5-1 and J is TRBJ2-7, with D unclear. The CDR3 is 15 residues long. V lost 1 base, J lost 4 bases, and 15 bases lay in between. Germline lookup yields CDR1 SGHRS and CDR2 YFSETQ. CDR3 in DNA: TGCGCCAGCAGCTTGTCAGATCCCCTGGTGTACGAGCAGTACTTC. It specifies CASSLSDPLVYEQYF. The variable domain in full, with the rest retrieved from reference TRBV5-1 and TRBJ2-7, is KAGVTQTPRYLIKTRGQQVTLSCSPISGHRSVSWYQQTPGQGLQFLFEYFSETQRNKGNFPGRFSGRQFSNSRSEMNVSTLELGDSALYLCASSLSDPLVYEQYFGPGTRLTVT.

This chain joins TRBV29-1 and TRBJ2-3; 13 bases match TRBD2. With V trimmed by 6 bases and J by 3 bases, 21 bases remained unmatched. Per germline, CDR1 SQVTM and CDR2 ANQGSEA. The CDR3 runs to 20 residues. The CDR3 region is CSVNTINRPGLAGITDTQYF. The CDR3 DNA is TGCAGCGTGAATACCATTAACAGACCGGGACTAGCGGGAATAACAGATACGCAGTATTTT.

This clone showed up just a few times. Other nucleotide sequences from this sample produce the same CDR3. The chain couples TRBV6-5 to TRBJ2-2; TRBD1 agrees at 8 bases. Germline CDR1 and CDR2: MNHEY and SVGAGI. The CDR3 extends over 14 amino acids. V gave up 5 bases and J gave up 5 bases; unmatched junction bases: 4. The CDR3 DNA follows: TGTGCCAGCAGTCCCGGACAGGGTACCGGGGAGCTGTTTTTT. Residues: CASSPGQGTGELFF.

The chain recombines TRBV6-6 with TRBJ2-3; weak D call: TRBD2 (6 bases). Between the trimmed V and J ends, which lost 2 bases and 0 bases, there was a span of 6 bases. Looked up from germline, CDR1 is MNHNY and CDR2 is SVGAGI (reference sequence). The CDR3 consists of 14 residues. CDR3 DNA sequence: TGTGCCAGCAGTTACGGGGGGAGCACAGATACGCAGTATTTT. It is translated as CASSYGGSTDTQYF.

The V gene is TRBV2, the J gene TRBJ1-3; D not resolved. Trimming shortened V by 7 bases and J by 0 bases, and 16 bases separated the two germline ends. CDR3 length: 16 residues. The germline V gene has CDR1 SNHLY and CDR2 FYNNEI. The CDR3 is CASTGTVRRSGNTIYF. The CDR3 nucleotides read TGTGCCAGCACAGGAACAGTACGCCGCTCTGGAAACACCATATATTTT.

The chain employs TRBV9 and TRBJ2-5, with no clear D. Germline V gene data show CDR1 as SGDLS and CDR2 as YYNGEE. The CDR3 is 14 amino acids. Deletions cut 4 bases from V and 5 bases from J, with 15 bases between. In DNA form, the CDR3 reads TGTGCCAGCAGCTCCACTAACCGCGAGGAGACCCAGTACTTC. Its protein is CASSSTNREETQYF. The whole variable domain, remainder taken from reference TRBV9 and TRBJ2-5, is DSGVTQTPKHLITATGQRVTLRCSPRSGDLSVYWYQQSLDQGLQFLIQYYNGEERAKGNILERFSAQQFPDLHSELNLSSLELGDSALYFCASSSTNREETQYFGPGTRLLVL.

CDR3 protein: CASSLEGLNYEQYF. The CDR3 region has the DNA TGCGCCAGCAGCTTGGAAGGACTGAACTACGAGCAGTACTTC. The J gene is TRBJ2-7, the V gene TRBV5-1; tentative D call: TRBD2 (5 bases). This CDR3 comprises 14 residues. Per the germline V gene, CDR1 is SGHRS and CDR2 is YFSETQ. Between the trimmed V and J ends, which lost 0 bases and 3 bases, there was a span of 10 bases.

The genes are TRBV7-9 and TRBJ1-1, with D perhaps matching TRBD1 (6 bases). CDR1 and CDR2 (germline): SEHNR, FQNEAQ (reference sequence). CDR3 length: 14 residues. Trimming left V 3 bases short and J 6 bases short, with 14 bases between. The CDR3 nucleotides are TGTGCCAGCAGCTTTTCCCAGGGGTCCGCTGAAGCTTTCTTT. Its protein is CASSFSQGSAEAFF.

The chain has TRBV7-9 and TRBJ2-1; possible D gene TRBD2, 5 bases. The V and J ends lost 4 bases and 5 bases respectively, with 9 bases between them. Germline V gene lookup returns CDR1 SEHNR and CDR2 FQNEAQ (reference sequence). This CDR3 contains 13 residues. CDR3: CASSSRLNNEQFF. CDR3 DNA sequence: TGTGCCAGCAGCTCCCGACTAAACAATGAGCAGTTCTTC.

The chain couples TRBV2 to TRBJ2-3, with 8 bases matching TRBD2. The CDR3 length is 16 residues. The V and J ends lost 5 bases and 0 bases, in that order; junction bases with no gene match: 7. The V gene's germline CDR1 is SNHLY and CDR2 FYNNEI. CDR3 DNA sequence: TGTGCCAGCAGTAAATACCAGCGGGAGAGCACAGATACGCAGTATTTT. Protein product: CASSKYQRESTDTQYF.

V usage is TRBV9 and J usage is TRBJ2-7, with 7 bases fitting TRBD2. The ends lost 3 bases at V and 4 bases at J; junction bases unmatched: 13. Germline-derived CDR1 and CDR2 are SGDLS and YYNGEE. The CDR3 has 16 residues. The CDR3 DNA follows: TGTGCCAGCAGCGCCCAGGAGGCGGGGGACCGGTACGAGCAGTACTTC. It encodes CASSAQEAGDRYEQYF.

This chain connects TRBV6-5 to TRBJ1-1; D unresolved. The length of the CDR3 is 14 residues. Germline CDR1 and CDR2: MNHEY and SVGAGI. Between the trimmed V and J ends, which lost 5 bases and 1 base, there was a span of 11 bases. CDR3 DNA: TGTGCCAGCAGTGAATACAGAGAGAACACTGAAGCTTTCTTT. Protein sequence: CASSEYRENTEAFF.

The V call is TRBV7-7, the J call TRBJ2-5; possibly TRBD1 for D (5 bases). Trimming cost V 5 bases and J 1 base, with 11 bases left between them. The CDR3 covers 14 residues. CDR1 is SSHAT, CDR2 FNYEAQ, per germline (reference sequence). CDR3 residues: CASSLQGTQETQYF. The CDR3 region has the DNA TGTGCCAGCAGCCTTCAGGGTACCCAAGAGACCCAGTACTTC.

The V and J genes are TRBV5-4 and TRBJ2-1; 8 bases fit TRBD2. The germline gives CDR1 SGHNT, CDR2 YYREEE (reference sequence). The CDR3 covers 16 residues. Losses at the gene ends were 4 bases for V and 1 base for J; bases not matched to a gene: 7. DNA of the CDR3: TGTGCCAGCAGCCAACGAGCGGGAGTTTCCTACAATGAGCAGTTCTTC. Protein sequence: CASSQRAGVSYNEQFF.

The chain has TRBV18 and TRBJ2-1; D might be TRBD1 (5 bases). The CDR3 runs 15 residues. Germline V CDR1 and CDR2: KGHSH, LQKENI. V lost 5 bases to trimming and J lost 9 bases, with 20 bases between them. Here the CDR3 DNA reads TGTGCCAGCTCAAGAGACAGTAAGAAGTATAGTGAGCAGTTCTTC. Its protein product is CASSRDSKKYSEQFF.

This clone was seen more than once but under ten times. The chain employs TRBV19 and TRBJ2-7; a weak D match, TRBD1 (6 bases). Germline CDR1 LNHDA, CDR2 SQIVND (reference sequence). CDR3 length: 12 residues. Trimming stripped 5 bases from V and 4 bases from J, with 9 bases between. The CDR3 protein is CASSEQGYEQYF. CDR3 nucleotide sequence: TGTGCCAGTAGTGAACAGGGATACGAGCAGTACTTC.

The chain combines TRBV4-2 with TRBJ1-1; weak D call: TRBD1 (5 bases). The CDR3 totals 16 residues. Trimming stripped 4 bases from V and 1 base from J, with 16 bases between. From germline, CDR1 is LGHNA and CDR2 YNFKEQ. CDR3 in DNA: TGTGCCAGCAGCCGGGCTTTCGGACAAGAGAACACTGAAGCTTTCTTT. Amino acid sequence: CASSRAFGQENTEAFF.

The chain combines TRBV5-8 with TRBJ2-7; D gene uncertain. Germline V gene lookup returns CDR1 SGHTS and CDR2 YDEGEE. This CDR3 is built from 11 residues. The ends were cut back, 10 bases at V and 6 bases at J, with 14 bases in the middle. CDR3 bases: TGTGCCGGAAGACTCATTGGCGAGCAGTACTTC. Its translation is CAGRLIGEQYF.